This TCR beta chain was found in a study of regulatory T cells in long-lasting Graves disease. Study observations and caveats: Exclusively peripheral blood, rather than thyroid tissue, was studied. Persistent disease exhibited a predilection for TRBV28, TRBJ1-2 and TRBJ2-5.

CDR1 MGHDK and CDR2 SYGVNS come from the germline V gene. The CDR3 is 17 amino acids. Deletions cut 0 bases from V and 5 bases from J, with 14 bases between. This clonotype appeared once. Antigen specificity is unknown. Time point in this sample: persistent/refractory GD, antithyroid drugs over 5 years with positive TRAb. RNA extracted from PBMCs served as the sequencing template. The authors built TCR beta libraries using iRepertoire HTBI primers and Arm-PCR of CDR3 regions. Using its own MiXCR run on the multiplex PCR reads, TCRdb lists one record per CDR3 protein. The sample records about 470,000 distinct CDR3 sequences, less than 25% being singletons.

This chain joins TRBV25-1 and TRBJ1-6; possible D gene TRBD1, 5 bases. The material sequenced was peripheral blood mononuclear cells (PBMCs), taken when the disease was refractory, from a patient treated with antithyroid drugs. The receptor was isolated from a female donor with Graves disease. CDR3 amino acids: CASSEYGDSTHNSPLHF. The CDR3 DNA is TGTGCCAGCAGTGAATATGGAGACAGCACCCATAATTCACCCCTCCACTTT. The whole variable domain, filled in from reference TRBV25-1 and TRBJ1-6, reads EADIYQTPRYLVIGTGKKITLECSQTMGHDKMYWYQQDPGMELHLIHYSYGVNSTEKGDLSSESTVSRIRTEHFPLTLESARPSHTSQYLCASSEYGDSTHNSPLHFGNGTRLTVT.